This passage covers 27 T cell receptor beta chains from one sample sequenced in a study of early T cells in non-severe SARS-CoV-2 infection. TCRdb itself ran the 5' RACE reads through MiXCR, one entry per CDR3 protein. The sample lists some 66,000 distinct CDR3 sequences; 13% were seen once. Sequences were obtained from whole blood. These receptors all stem from an adult who was a healthcare worker with PCR-confirmed SARS-CoV-2 infection or an uninfected control (not recorded which).

The table lists this clonotype with a few counts. The chain has TRBV5-1 and TRBJ2-7, with 10 bases matching TRBD2. The CDR3 runs to 15 residues. V trimming: 7 bases; J trimming: 4 bases; junction bases outside the gene matches: 11. Germline values: CDR1 SGHRS, CDR2 YFSETQ. This CDR3 is CASSPAGGLVYEQYF. As DNA, the CDR3 is TGCGCCAGCTCTCCAGCGGGGGGGCTGGTTTACGAGCAGTACTTC.

This clonotype was observed at least ten times. The gene calls are TRBV5-5 and TRBJ2-7; D may be TRBD1 or TRBD2 (5 bases each). V was cut by 4 bases and J by 5 bases, with 13 bases left in between. This CDR3 region has 13 residues. Germline V lookup: CDR1 SGHKS, CDR2 YYEKEE (reference sequence). The CDR3 DNA follows: TGTGCCAGCAGCCGGGACCTCCCCCACGAGCAGTACTTC. Residues: CASSRDLPHEQYF. Together with reference TRBV5-5 and TRBJ2-7, the CDR3 gives the full variable domain: DAGVTQSPTHLIKTRGQQVTLRCSPISGHKSVSWYQQVLGQGPQFIFQYYEKEERGRGNFPDRFSARQFPNYSSELNVNALLLGDSALYLCASSRDLPHEQYFGPGTRLTVT.

This clonotype showed up just a few times. J is TRBJ1-6 and V is TRBV3-1; D gene unclear. V dropped 3 bases and J dropped 7 bases, with 7 bases sitting between them. This CDR3 is built from 13 residues. Germline V gene lookup returns CDR1 LGHDT and CDR2 YNNKEL (reference sequence). DNA for the CDR3: TGTGCCAGCAGCCATGGGGTCAATTCACCCCTCCACTTT. It yields the protein CASSHGVNSPLHF.

This rearrangement joins TRBV29-1 to TRBJ2-7, with 8 bases identical to TRBD1. This CDR3 region has 14 residues. The J segment lost 2 bases and the V segment lost 4 bases, leaving 7 bases of the junction unmatched. Germline lookup yields CDR1 SQVTM and CDR2 ANQGSEA. As DNA, the CDR3 is TGCAGCGTTGCCACGACGGGACAGGCCTACGAGCAGTACTTC. Translation gives CSVATTGQAYEQYF.

This clonotype was seen a few times. This chain connects TRBV11-3 to TRBJ2-5, with unresolved D. Looked up from germline, CDR1 is SGHNT and CDR2 is YENEEA. The CDR3 length is 12 residues. V lost 1 base, J lost 7 bases, and 7 bases lay in between. The CDR3 DNA is TGTGCCAGCAGCTTAGTTTTGACGACCCAGTACTTC. It codes for CASSLVLTTQYF. The full variable domain, in which reference TRBV11-3 and TRBJ2-5 provide the parts outside the CDR3, is EAGVVQSPRYKIIEKKQPVAFWCNPISGHNTLYWYLQNLGQGPELLIRYENEEAVDDSQLPKDRFSAERLKGVDSTLKIQPAELGDSAVYLCASSLVLTTQYFGPGTRLLVL.

The genes are TRBV29-1 and TRBJ2-7, with 8 nucleotides matching TRBD1. From germline, CDR1 is SQVTM and CDR2 ANQGSEA. V dropped 6 bases and J dropped 3; count of bases not matched to a gene: 4. CDR3 length: 12 amino acids. The CDR3 DNA is TGCAGCGTAGTAACAGGGGGCTACGAGCAGTACTTC. Translating gives CSVVTGGYEQYF.

This clonotype was seen repeatedly, ten times or more. CDR3 nucleotide sequence: TGCAGCGTTTATTTAGGAACCTACGAGCAGTACTTC. Protein: CSVYLGTYEQYF. The chain recombines TRBV29-1 with TRBJ2-7; D is unresolved. Germline V CDR1 and CDR2: SQVTM, ANQGSEA. Trimming removed 5 bases at V and 2 bases at J, with 10 bases between. The CDR3 covers 12 residues.

In this sample, this clonotype turned up once. The chain is built from TRBV18 and TRBJ2-5; 9 nucleotides line up with TRBD2. The V and J ends lost 0 bases and 1 base, in that order; junction bases with no gene match: 0. From germline, CDR1 is KGHSH and CDR2 LQKENI. CDR3 length equals 15 residues. The CDR3 DNA sequence: TGTGCCAGCTCACCACCGCGGGAGGGCCAAGAGACCCAGTACTTC. This codes for CASSPPREGQETQYF.

This clonotype has ten or more counts. This sequence joins TRBV4-3 and TRBJ2-1, with 8 bases aligning to TRBD1. The CDR3 loop spans 15 amino acids. The V segment lost 1 base and the J segment 7 bases; nucleotides outside the gene matches: 6. The germline V gene has CDR1 LGHNA and CDR2 YSLEER. CDR3 residues: CASSQGQGIYNEQFF. The CDR3 DNA reads TGCGCCAGCAGCCAAGGACAGGGGATCTATAATGAGCAGTTCTTC.

V usage is TRBV20-1 and J usage is TRBJ1-1; unclear D gene. The CDR3 runs to 11 residues. V lost 6 bases, J lost 6 bases, and 11 bases lay in between. Germline CDR1 and CDR2: DFQATT and SNEGSKA (reference sequence). CDR3 region: CSATGGAEAFF. The CDR3 nucleotides are TGCAGTGCCACGGGAGGCGCTGAAGCTTTCTTT.

The chain combines TRBV12-3 or TRBV12-4 with TRBJ1-5; no firm D call. The V end was cut by 5 bases, the J end by 2 bases, with 10 bases between. There are 14 residues in the CDR3. The CDR3 is CASSPQRGNQPQHF. In nucleotides, the CDR3 is TGTGCCAGCAGTCCGCAGAGGGGCAATCAGCCCCAGCATTTT.

The chain recombines TRBV4-1 with TRBJ2-1, with 8 bases identical to TRBD2. This CDR3 has 14 amino acids. J was trimmed by 14 bases and V by 0 bases; bases with no gene match: 9. Germline V gene lookup returns CDR1 MGHRA and CDR2 YSYEKL. The CDR3 loop is CASSQELIGTSEFF. The CDR3 region has the DNA TGCGCCAGCAGCCAAGAACTTATCGGGACTAGTGAGTTCTTC.

The V gene is TRBV29-1, the J gene TRBJ1-1; D is undetermined. CDR1 and CDR2 from the germline V gene are SQVTM and ANQGSEA. Trimming removed 4 bases at V and 1 base at J, with 13 bases between. CDR3 size: 14 residues. Here the CDR3 DNA reads TGCAGCGTTGGTTTGGATGTGGGGAACACTGAAGCTTTCTTT. Protein: CSVGLDVGNTEAFF.

V usage is TRBV28 and J usage is TRBJ2-7, with 7 bases fitting TRBD1. The CDR3 runs to 15 residues. Germline trimming cut 6 bases from V and 7 bases from J; bases unmatched to any gene: 15. Germline assignment: CDR1 MDHEN and CDR2 SYDVKM. This chain's CDR3 is CASRATGTEGREQYF. Written as DNA, the CDR3 is TGTGCCAGCAGGGCAACCGGGACAGAGGGTCGGGAGCAGTACTTC.

This clonotype was counted between two and nine times. This chain links TRBV7-9 with TRBJ1-1; unclear D gene. V was shortened by 3 bases and J by 1 base, with 3 bases between the two germline ends. Germline V gives CDR1 SEHNR, CDR2 FQNEAQ (reference sequence). This CDR3 comprises 12 residues. The DNA of the CDR3 is TGTGCCAGCAGCTTTGAGAACACTGAAGCTTTCTTT. As protein: CASSFENTEAFF.

This clonotype was seen a few times. The chain recombines TRBV9 with TRBJ2-3; 7 nucleotides match TRBD2. Germline CDR1 reads SGDLS; CDR2 reads YYNGEE. The trim removed 4 bases at V and 4 bases at J, leaving 6 bases unmatched. The CDR3 totals 14 residues. In DNA form, the CDR3 reads TGTGCCAGCAGCCCAAATGGGGGGGCAGATACGCAGTATTTT. This encodes CASSPNGGADTQYF.

CDR3 residues: CASRTPLGGYTF. The CDR3 region has the DNA TGTGCCAGCAGAACTCCGCTCGGTGGCTACACCTTC. The chain uses TRBV6-6 and TRBJ1-2; no clear D. The CDR3 runs to 12 residues. V was trimmed by 6 bases and J by 7 bases, leaving 12 bases between them. Germline CDR1 is MNHNY and CDR2 is SVGAGI (reference sequence).

The chain is built from TRBV12-3 or TRBV12-4 and TRBJ2-1; D is unclear. The CDR3 consists of 10 residues. Trimming removed 3 bases from V and 9 bases from J, with 3 bases in between. Written as DNA, the CDR3 is TGTGCCAGCAGTTTCGCTGAGCAGTTCTTC. It translates to CASSFAEQFF.

This rearrangement joins TRBV7-9 to TRBJ2-4; 8 nucleotides line up with TRBD2. In germline, CDR1 is SEHNR, CDR2 FQNEAQ (reference sequence). The CDR3 sequence is 15 residues long. Losses at the gene ends were 5 bases for V and 5 bases for J; bases not matched to a gene: 8. Written as DNA, the CDR3 is TGTGCCAGCAGCGCCCCGGGAGGGACGGAAAACATTCAGTACTTC. Translating gives CASSAPGGTENIQYF.

The rearrangement joins TRBV7-3 to TRBJ2-1; 9 nucleotides agree with TRBD2. Germline CDR1 and CDR2: SGHTA and FQGTGA. J gave up 8 bases and V 5 bases, and 10 bases lay outside the gene matches. This CDR3 is 15 amino acids long. CDR3 amino acids: CASSPPGLAVDEQFF. The CDR3, as DNA: TGTGCCAGCAGCCCCCCGGGACTAGCCGTGGATGAGCAGTTCTTC.

V usage is TRBV28 and J usage is TRBJ1-5, with a weak D call TRBD1 (5 bases). Germline values: CDR1 MDHEN, CDR2 SYDVKM. Trimming took off 7 bases at V and 2 bases at J, with 15 bases between the two ends. This CDR3 is 15 amino acids long. CDR3 nucleotides: TGTGCCAGCACCCTAGGGGCGGGGGGCAATCAGCCCCAGCATTTT. Translated, it gives CASTLGAGGNQPQHF.

This clonotype was observed at least ten times. One end of the junction is discordant with germline, which a read error may explain. This rearrangement joins TRBV12-5 to TRBJ1-2; no reliable D call. CDR3 length equals 8 residues. Per germline, CDR1 LGHNT and CDR2 FRNRAP. This CDR3 reads CASGFIMF. DNA for the CDR3: TGTGCTAGTGGTTTTATTATGTTC.

This sequence joins TRBV19 and TRBJ2-7; 7 nucleotides match TRBD1. Losses at the gene ends were 3 bases for V and 5 bases for J; bases not matched to a gene: 4. Germline loops: CDR1 LNHDA, CDR2 SQIVND (reference sequence). The CDR3 totals 13 residues. The CDR3 nucleotides are TGTGCCAGTAGTATGACAGGGTCCCACGAGCAGTACTTC. This gives the protein CASSMTGSHEQYF.

The V call is TRBV10-3, the J call TRBJ2-7; tentatively, D is TRBD2 (6 bases). The CDR3 spans 15 residues. V was trimmed by 3 bases and J by 7 bases, leaving 19 bases between them. Germline V gene data show CDR1 as ENHRY and CDR2 as SYGVKD. The CDR3, as DNA: TGTGCCATCAGTGATGTGCCAGCGGGTTTAGGGGAGCAGTACTTC. It codes for CAISDVPAGLGEQYF.

The chain has TRBV6-5 and TRBJ2-3, with TRBD1 identical over 7 bases. With 6 bases clipped from V and 3 bases from J, the junction kept 9 bases outside the gene matches. Germline V lookup: CDR1 MNHEY, CDR2 SVGAGI. The CDR3 runs to 15 residues. CDR3 amino acids: CASRHTGVGTDTQYF. CDR3 in DNA: TGTGCCAGCAGGCATACAGGGGTTGGAACAGATACGCAGTATTTT.

This clonotype was observed many times. The chain employs TRBV27 and TRBJ1-2; 10 positions agree with TRBD1. The CDR3 is 13 residues long. The junction had 1 base not matched to a gene; V was cut back by 5 bases and J by 4 bases. Germline V gene lookup returns CDR1 MNHEY and CDR2 SMNVEV (reference sequence). CDR3 region: CASSGTGVYGYTF. In DNA form, the CDR3 reads TGTGCCAGCAGTGGGACAGGGGTCTATGGCTACACCTTC.

The table lists this clonotype with a few counts. V is TRBV7-9 and J is TRBJ2-3, with D possibly TRBD2 on 6 matching bases. CDR3 length equals 12 residues. CDR1 SEHNR and CDR2 FQNEAQ come from the germline V gene (reference sequence). V shed 10 bases and J shed 4 bases, with 12 bases lying between them. CDR3 sequence: CANRGTADTQYF. Here the CDR3 DNA reads TGTGCCAACCGGGGGACCGCAGATACGCAGTATTTT.